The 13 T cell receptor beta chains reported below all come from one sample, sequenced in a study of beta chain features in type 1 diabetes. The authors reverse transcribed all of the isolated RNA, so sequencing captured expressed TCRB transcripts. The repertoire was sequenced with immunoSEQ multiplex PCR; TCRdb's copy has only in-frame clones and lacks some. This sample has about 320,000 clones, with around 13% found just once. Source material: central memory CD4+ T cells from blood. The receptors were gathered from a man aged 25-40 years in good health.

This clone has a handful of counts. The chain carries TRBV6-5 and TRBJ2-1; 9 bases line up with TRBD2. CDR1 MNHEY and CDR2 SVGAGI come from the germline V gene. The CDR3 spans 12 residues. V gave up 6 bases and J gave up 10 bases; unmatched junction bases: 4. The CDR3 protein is CASRKTSGEQFF. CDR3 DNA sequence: TGTGCCAGCAGGAAGACTAGCGGCGAGCAGTTCTTC.

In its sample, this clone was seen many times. In DNA, the CDR3 is TGCGCCAGCAGCCAAGCCGGGACTAGCGGGAGGGCAGATACGCAGTATTTT. Translating it yields CASSQAGTSGRADTQYF. V and J are TRBV4-3 and TRBJ2-3; 16 nucleotides match TRBD2. The trim removed 1 base at V and 4 bases at J, leaving 2 bases unmatched. The CDR3 covers 17 residues. CDR1 is LGHNA and CDR2 is YSLEER in the germline V gene.

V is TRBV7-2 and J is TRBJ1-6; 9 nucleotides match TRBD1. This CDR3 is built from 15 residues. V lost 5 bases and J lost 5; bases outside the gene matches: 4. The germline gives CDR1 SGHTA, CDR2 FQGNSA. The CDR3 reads CASSTRTGDNSPLHF. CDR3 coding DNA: TGTGCCAGCAGCACCCGGACAGGGGATAATTCACCCCTCCACTTT.

Here the CDR3 DNA reads TGTGCCAGCAGTGTGAGTAGCGGCAGTTACAATGAGCAGTTCTTC. Encoded protein: CASSVSSGSYNEQFF. The chain joins TRBV6-1 to TRBJ2-1; D might be TRBD2 (6 bases). V lost 4 bases and J lost 4, with 14 bases in between. The length of the CDR3 is 15 residues. CDR1 and CDR2 (germline): MNHNS, SASEGT.

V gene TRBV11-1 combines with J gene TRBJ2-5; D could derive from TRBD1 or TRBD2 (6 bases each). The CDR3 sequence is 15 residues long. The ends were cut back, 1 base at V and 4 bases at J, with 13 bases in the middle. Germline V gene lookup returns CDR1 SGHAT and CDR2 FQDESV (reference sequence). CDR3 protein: CASSLGSGALETQYF. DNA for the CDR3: TGTGCCAGCAGCTTAGGATCGGGGGCCTTAGAGACCCAGTACTTC.

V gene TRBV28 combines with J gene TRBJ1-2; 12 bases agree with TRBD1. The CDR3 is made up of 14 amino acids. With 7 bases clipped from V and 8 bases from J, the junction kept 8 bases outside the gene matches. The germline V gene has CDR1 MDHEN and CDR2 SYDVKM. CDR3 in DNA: TGTGCCAGCATTGGGACAGGGGGCAGGTGGGGCTACACCTTC. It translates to CASIGTGGRWGYTF.

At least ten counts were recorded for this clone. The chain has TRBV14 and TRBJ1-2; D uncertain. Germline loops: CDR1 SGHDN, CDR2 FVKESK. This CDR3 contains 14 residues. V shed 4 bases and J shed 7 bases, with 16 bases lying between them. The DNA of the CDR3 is TGTGCCAGCAGCCCCTCCCGAGGAATTGGTGGCTACACCTTC. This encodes CASSPSRGIGGYTF.

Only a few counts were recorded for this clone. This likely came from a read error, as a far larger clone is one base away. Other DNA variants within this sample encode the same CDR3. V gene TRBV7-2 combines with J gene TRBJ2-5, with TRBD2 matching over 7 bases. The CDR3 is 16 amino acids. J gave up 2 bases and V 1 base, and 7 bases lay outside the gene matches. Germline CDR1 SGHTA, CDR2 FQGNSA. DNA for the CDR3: TGTGCCAGCAGCTTAGGCGGGGTGCGGGGGCAAGAGACCCAGTACTTC. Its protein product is CASSLGGVRGQETQYF.

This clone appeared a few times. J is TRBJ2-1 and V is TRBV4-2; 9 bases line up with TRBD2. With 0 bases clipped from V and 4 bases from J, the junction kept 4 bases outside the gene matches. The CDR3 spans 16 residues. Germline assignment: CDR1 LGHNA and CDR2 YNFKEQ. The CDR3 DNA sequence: TGTGCCAGCAGCCAAGATCTTGCGGGAGGGTACAATGAGCAGTTCTTC. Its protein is CASSQDLAGGYNEQFF.

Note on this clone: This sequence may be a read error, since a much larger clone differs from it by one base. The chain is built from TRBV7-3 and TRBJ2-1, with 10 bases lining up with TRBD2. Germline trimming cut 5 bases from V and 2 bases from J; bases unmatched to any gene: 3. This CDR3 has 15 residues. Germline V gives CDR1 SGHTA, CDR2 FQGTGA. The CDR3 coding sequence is TGTGCCAGCAGCATCACTAGCGGGACCTACAATGAGCAGTTCTTC. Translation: CASSITSGTYNEQFF.

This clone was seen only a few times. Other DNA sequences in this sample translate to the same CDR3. The CDR3, as DNA: TGTGCCAGTAGTCCGGGACAGGTCCCCGAGCAGTACTTC. Amino acid sequence: CASSPGQVPEQYF. J is TRBJ2-7 and V is TRBV19; 8 bases match TRBD1. Losses at the gene ends were 5 bases for V and 6 bases for J; bases not matched to a gene: 6. The length of the CDR3 is 13 residues. Germline CDR1 reads LNHDA; CDR2 reads SQIVND (reference sequence).

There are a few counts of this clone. The CDR3: CASSPGTGGYTF. The CDR3 DNA reads as TGTGCCAGCAGTCCTGGGACGGGAGGCTACACCTTC. V usage is TRBV6-1 and J usage is TRBJ1-2; possibly TRBD1 for D (5 bases). The CDR3 sequence is 12 residues long. V lost 5 bases, J lost 8 bases, and 12 bases lay in between. Germline V CDR1 and CDR2: MNHNS, SASEGT.

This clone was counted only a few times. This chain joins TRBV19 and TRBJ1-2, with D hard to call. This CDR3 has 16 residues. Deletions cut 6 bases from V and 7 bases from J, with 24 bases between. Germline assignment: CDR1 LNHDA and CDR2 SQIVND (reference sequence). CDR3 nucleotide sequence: TGTGCCAGTAGCCCGACGAATTCTGCGGGGTCTGGTGGCTACACCTTC. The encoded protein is CASSPTNSAGSGGYTF.